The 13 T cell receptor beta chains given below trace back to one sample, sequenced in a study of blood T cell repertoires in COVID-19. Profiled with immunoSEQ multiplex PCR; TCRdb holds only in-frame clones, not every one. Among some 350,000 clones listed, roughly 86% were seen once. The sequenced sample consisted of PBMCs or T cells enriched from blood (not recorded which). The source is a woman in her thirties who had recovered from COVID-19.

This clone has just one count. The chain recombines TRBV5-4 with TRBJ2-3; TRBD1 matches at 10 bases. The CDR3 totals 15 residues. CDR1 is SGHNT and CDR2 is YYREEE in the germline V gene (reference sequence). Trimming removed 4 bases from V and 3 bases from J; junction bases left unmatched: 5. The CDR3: CASSEGQGITDTQYF. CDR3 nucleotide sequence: TGTGCCAGCAGCGAGGGACAGGGGATAACAGATACGCAGTATTTT.

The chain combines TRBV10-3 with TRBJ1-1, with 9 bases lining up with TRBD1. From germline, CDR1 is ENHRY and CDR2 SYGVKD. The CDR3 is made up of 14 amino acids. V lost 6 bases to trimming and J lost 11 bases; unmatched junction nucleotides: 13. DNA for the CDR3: TGTGCCATCAGCAGGACAGGGGAAGGTAGTGTGGCTTTCTTT. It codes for CAISRTGEGSVAFF.

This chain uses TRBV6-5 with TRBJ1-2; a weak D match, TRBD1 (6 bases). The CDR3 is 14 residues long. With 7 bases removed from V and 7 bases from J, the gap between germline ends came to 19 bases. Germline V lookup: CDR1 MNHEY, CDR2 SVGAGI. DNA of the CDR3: TGTGCCAGCACCAAAGAGGACTGGGACATTGGCTACACCTTC. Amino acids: CASTKEDWDIGYTF.

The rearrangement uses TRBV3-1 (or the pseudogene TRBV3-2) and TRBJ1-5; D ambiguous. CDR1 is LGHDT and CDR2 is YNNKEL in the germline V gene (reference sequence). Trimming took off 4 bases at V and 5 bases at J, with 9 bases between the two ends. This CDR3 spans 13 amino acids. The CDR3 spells CASSPRYDQPQHF. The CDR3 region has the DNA TGTGCCAGCAGCCCCCGGTACGATCAGCCCCAGCATTTT.

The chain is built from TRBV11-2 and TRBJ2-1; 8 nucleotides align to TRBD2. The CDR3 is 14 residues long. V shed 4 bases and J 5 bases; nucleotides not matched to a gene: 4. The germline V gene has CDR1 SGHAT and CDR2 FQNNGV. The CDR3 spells CASSSGLGNNEQFF. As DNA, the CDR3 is TGTGCCAGCAGCTCGGGACTAGGTAACAATGAGCAGTTCTTC. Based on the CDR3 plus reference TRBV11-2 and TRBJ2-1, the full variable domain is EAGVAQSPRYKIIEKRQSVAFWCNPISGHATLYWYQQILGQGPKLLIQFQNNGVVDDSQLPKDRFSAERLKGVDSTLKIQPAKLEDSAVYLCASSSGLGNNEQFFGPGTRLTVL.

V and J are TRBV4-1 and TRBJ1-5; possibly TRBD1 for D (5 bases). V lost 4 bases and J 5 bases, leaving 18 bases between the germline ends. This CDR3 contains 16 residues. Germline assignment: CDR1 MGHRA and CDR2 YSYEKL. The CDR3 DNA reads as TGCGCCAGCAGCCTTGAAGGGGCGGGGGTCGATCAGCCCCAGCATTTT. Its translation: CASSLEGAGVDQPQHF.

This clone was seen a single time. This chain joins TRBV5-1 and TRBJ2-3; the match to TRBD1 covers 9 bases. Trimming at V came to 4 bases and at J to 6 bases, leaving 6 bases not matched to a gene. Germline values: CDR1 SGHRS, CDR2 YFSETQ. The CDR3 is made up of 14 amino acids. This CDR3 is CASSEGQGSDTQYF. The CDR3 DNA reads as TGCGCCAGCAGCGAGGGACAGGGTAGCGATACGCAGTATTTT.

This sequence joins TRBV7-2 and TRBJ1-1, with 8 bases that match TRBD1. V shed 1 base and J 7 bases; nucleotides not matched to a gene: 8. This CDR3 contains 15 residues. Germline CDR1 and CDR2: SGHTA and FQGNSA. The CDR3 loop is CASSLVSGGIVEAFF. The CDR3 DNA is TGTGCCAGCAGCTTAGTTTCAGGGGGCATAGTTGAAGCTTTCTTT.

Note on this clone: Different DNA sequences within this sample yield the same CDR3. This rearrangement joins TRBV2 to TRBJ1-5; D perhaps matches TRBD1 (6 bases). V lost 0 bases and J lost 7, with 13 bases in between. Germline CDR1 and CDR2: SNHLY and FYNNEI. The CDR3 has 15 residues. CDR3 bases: TGTGCCAGCAGTGAAGCGCGGGGGGCAGGCCAGCCCCAGCATTTT. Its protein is CASSEARGAGQPQHF.

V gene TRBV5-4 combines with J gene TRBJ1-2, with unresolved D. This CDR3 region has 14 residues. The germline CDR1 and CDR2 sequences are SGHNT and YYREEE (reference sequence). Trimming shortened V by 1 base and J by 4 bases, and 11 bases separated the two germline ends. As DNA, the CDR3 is TGTGCCAGCAGCTTGTTGACAACCCGCTATGGCTACACCTTC. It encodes CASSLLTTRYGYTF.

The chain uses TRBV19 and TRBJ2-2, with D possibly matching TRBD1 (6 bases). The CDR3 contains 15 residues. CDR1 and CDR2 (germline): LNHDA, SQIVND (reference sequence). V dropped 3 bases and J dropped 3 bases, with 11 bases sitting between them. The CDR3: CASSISGVYTGELFF. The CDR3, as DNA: TGTGCCAGTAGTATTTCAGGGGTCTACACCGGGGAGCTGTTTTTT.

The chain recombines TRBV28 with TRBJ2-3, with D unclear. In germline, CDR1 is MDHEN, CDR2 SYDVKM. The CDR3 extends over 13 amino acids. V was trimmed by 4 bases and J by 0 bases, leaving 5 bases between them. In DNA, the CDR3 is TGTGCCAGCAGTTCGTCTAGCACAGATACGCAGTATTTT. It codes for CASSSSSTDTQYF.

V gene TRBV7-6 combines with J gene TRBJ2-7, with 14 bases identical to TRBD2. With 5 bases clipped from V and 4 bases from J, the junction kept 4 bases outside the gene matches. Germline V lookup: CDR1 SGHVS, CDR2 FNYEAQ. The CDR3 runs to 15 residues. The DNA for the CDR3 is TGTGCCAGCAGCCGACTAGCGGGGGGGCGATACGAGCAGTACTTC. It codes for CASSRLAGGRYEQYF. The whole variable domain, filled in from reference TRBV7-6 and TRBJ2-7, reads GAGVSQSPRYKVTKRGQDVALRCDPISGHVSLYWYRQALGQGPEFLTYFNYEAQQDKSGLPNDRFSAERPEGSISTLTIQRTEQRDSAMYRCASSRLAGGRYEQYFGPGTRLTVT.